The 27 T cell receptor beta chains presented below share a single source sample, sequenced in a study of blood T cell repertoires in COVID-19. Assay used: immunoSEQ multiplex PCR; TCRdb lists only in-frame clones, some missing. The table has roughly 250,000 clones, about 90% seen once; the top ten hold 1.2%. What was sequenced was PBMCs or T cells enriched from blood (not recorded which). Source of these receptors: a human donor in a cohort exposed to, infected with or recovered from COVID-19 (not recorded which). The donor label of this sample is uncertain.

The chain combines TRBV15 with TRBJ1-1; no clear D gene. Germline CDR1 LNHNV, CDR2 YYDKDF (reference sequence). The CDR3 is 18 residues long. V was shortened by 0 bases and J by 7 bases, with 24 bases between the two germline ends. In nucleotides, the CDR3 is TGTGCCACCAGCAGAGATTACGGTCGGGGAGGTGCAGCCGTTGAAGCTTTCTTT. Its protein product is CATSRDYGRGGAAVEAFF.

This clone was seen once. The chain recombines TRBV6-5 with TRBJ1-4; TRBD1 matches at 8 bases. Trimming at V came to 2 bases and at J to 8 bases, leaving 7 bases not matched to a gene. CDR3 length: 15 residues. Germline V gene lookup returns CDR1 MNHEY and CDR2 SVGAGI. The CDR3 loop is CASSYGPGGHEKLFF. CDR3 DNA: TGTGCCAGCAGTTACGGGCCAGGGGGCCACGAAAAACTGTTTTTT.

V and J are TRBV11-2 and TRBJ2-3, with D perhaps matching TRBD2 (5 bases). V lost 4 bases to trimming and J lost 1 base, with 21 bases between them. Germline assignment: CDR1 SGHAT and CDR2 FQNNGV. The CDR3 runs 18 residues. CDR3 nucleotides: TGTGCCAGCAGCTCAACGGCCCACGGGATTGTGGGCACAGATACGCAGTATTTT. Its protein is CASSSTAHGIVGTDTQYF.

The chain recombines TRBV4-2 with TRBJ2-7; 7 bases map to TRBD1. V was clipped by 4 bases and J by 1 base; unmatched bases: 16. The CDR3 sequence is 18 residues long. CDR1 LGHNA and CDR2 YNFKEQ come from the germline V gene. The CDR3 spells CASSLEPLTGHQSYEQYF. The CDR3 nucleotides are TGTGCCAGCAGCCTAGAACCATTGACAGGGCACCAATCCTACGAGCAGTACTTC.

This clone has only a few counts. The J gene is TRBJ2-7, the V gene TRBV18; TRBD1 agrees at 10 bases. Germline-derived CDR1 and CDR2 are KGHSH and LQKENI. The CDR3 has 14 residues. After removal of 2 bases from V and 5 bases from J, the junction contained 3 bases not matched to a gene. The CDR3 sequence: CASSPADRGNEQYF. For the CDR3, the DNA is TGTGCCAGCTCACCAGCGGACAGGGGGAACGAGCAGTACTTC.

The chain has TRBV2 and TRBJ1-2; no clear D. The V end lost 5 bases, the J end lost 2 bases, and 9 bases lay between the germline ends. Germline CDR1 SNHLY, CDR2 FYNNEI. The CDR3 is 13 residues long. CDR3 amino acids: CASSTTENYGYTF. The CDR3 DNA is TGTGCCAGCAGTACCACAGAGAACTATGGCTACACCTTC.

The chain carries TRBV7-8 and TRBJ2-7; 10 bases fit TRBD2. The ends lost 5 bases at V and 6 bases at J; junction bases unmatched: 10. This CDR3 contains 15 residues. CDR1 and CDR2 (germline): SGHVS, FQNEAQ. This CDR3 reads CASSTPASGGIEQYF. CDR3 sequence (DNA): TGTGCCAGCAGCACACCTGCTAGCGGGGGTATCGAGCAGTACTTC.

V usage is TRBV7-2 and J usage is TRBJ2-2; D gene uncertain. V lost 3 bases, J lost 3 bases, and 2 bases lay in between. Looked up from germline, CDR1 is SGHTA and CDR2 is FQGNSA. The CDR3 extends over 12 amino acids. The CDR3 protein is CASSFDTGELFF. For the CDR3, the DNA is TGTGCCAGCAGCTTCGACACCGGGGAGCTGTTTTTT.

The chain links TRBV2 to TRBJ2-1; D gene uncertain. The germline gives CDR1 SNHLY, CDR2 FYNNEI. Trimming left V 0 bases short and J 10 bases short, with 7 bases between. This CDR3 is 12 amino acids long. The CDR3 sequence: CASSEAGYEQFF. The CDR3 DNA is TGTGCCAGCAGTGAAGCGGGCTACGAGCAGTTCTTC.

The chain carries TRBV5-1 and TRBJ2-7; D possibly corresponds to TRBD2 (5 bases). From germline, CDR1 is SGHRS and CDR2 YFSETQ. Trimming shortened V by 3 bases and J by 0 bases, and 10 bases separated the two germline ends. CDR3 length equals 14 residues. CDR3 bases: TGCGCCAGCAGCTCGGAGGAACGCTCCTACGAGCAGTACTTC. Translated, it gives CASSSEERSYEQYF. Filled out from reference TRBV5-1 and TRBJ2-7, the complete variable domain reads KAGVTQTPRYLIKTRGQQVTLSCSPISGHRSVSWYQQTPGQGLQFLFEYFSETQRNKGNFPGRFSGRQFSNSRSEMNVSTLELGDSALYLCASSSEERSYEQYFGPGTRLTVT.

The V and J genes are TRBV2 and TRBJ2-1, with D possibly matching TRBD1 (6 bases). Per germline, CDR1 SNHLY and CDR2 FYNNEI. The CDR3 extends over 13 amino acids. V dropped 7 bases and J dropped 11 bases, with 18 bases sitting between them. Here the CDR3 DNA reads TGTGCCAGCACACTTGGACAGTCCGACAAGCAGTTCTTC. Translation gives CASTLGQSDKQFF.

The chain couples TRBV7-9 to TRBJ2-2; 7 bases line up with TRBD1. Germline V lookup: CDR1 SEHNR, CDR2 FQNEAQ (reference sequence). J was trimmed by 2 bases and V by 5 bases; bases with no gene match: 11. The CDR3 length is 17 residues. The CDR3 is CASSPGQVFDNTGELFF. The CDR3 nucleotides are TGTGCCAGCAGCCCAGGACAGGTCTTCGATAACACCGGGGAGCTGTTTTTT.

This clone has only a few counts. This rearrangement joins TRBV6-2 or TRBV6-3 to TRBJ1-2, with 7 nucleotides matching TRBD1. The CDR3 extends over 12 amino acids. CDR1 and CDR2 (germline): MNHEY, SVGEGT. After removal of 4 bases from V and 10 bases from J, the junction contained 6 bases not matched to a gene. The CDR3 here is CASSWTTGFYTF. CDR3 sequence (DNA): TGTGCCAGCAGTTGGACGACAGGGTTCTACACCTTC.

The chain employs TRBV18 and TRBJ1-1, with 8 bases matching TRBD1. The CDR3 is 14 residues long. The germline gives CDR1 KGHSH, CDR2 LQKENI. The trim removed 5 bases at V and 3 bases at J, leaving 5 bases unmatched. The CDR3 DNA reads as TGTGCCAGCTCAACAGGGGGGAGGGACACTGAAGCTTTCTTT. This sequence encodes CASSTGGRDTEAFF. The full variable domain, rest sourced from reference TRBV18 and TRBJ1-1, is NAGVMQNPRHLVRRRGQEARLRCSPMKGHSHVYWYRQLPEEGLKFMVYLQKENIIDESGMPKERFSAEFPKEGPSILRIQQVVRGDSAAYFCASSTGGRDTEAFFGQGTRLTVV.

The CDR3 sequence: CAHRDRGLNYEQYF. The CDR3 DNA follows: TGTGCTCACCGGGACAGGGGCCTTAACTACGAGCAGTACTTC. The rearrangement joins TRBV30 to TRBJ2-7, with 10 bases matching TRBD1. CDR3 length: 14 amino acids. Per the germline V gene, CDR1 is GTSNPN and CDR2 is SVGIG (reference sequence).

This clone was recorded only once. CDR3 nucleotide sequence: TGTGCCAGCAGCCCCCTACAGGGGGGGCGAGAGACCCAGTACTTC. This translates into CASSPLQGGRETQYF. This sequence joins TRBV7-3 and TRBJ2-5; weak D call: TRBD1 (8 bases). Trimming shortened V by 5 bases and J by 4 bases, and 17 bases separated the two germline ends. Germline CDR1 and CDR2: SGHTA and FQGTGA. The CDR3 has 15 amino acids.

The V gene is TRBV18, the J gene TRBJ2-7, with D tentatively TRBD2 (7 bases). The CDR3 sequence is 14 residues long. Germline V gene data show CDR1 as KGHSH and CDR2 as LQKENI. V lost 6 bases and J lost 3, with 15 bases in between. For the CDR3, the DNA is TGTGCCAGCTCCCCCGGGGGGCCCCTCTACGAGCAGTACTTC. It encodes CASSPGGPLYEQYF. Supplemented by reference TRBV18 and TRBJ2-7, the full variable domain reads NAGVMQNPRHLVRRRGQEARLRCSPMKGHSHVYWYRQLPEEGLKFMVYLQKENIIDESGMPKERFSAEFPKEGPSILRIQQVVRGDSAAYFCASSPGGPLYEQYFGPGTRLTVT.

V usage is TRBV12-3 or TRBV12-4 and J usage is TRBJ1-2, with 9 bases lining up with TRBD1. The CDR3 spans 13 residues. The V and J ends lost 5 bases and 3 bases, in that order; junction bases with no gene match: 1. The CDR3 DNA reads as TGTGCCAGCAGTGGACAGGGGCACTATGGCTACACCTTC. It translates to CASSGQGHYGYTF.

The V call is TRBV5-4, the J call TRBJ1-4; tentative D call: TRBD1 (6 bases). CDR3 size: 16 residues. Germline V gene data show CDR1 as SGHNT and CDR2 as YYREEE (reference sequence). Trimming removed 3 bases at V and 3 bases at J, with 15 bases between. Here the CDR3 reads CASSSNLQGANEKLFF. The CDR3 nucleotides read TGTGCCAGCAGCTCTAATCTACAGGGTGCTAATGAAAAACTGTTTTTT.

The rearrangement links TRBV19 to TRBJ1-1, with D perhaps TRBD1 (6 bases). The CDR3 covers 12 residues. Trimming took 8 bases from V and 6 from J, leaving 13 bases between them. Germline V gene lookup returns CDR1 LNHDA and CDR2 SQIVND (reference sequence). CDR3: CASRSGAAEAFF. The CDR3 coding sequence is TGTGCCAGTCGATCAGGGGCCGCTGAAGCTTTCTTT.

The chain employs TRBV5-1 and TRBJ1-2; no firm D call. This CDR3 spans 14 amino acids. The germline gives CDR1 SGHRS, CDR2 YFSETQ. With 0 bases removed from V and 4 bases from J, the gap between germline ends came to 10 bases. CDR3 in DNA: TGCGCCAGCAGCTTGGCGGTAGGGAGCTATGGCTACACCTTC. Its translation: CASSLAVGSYGYTF.

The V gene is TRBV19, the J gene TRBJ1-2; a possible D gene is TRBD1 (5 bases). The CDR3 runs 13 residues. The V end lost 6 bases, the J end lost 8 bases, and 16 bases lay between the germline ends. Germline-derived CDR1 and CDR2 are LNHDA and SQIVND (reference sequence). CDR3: CASSPDRTHGYTF. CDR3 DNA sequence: TGTGCCAGTAGCCCCGACAGAACACACGGCTACACCTTC.

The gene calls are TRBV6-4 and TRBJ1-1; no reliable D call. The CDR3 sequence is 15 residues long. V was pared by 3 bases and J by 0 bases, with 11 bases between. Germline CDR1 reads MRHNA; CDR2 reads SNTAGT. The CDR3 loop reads CASSEMAGMNTEAFF. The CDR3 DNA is TGTGCCAGCAGTGAAATGGCAGGTATGAACACTGAAGCTTTCTTT.

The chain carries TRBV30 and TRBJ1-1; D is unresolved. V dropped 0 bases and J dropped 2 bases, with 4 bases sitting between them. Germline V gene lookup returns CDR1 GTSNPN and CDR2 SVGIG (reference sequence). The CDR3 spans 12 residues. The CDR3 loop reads CAWSVYNTEAFF. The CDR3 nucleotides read TGTGCCTGGAGTGTATATAACACTGAAGCTTTCTTT.

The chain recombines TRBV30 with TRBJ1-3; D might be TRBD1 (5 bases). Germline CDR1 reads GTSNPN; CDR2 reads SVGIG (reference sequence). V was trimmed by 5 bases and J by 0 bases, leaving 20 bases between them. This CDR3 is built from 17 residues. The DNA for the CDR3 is TGTGCCTGGGGGCTGGGGGGGATCTCGGGCTCTGGAAACACCATATATTTT. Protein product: CAWGLGGISGSGNTIYF.

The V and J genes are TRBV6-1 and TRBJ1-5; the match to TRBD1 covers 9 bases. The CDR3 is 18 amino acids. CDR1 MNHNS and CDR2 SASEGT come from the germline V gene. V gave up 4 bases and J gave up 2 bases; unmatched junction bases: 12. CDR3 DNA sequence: TGTGCCAGCAGTGGGGGACAGGGAATTGCTTGGGGCAATCAGCCCCAGCATTTT. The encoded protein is CASSGGQGIAWGNQPQHF.

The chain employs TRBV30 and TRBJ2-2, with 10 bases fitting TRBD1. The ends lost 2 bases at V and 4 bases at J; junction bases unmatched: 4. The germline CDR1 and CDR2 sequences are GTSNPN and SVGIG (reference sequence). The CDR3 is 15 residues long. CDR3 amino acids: CAWSQGQGLTGELFF. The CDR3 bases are TGTGCCTGGAGTCAGGGACAGGGGCTCACCGGGGAGCTGTTTTTT.